This T cell receptor beta chain was captured in a study of early T cells in non-severe SARS-CoV-2 infection. Study-wide context: Unpaired chains resulted from sequencing bulk RNA of unsorted whole blood. Study conclusions and caveats: Anti-spike CD8 responses were favored in VDJdb matching, and private and CD4 specificities were missed.

As for this clonotype: What it binds is not known. The junction departs from the called germline gene at one end, perhaps through a read error.

Individual cDNA molecules were tagged with unique molecular identifiers. TCRdb re-analysed the 5' RACE reads in MiXCR, keeping a single row per CDR3 protein. The sample lists just under 90,000 distinct CDR3 sequences; roughly 14% were seen once. CDR3 size: 16 residues. Germline assignment: CDR1 KGHSH and CDR2 LQKENI. This clonotype originated in an adult who was a healthcare worker with PCR-confirmed SARS-CoV-2 infection or an uninfected control (not recorded which). J is TRBJ2-1 and V is TRBV18; 10 positions agree with TRBD1. Sequencing was carried out using whole blood. As DNA, the CDR3 is TGTGCCAACTCAACGGACAGGGGGAGCTCCTACAATGAGCAGTTCTTC. It encodes CANSTDRGSSYNEQFF. Looking up the rest from reference TRBV18 and TRBJ2-1 gives the full variable domain: NAGVMQNPRHLVRRRGQEARLRCSPMKGHSHVYWYRQLPEEGLKFMVYLQKENIIDESGMPKERFSAEFPKEGPSILRIQQVVRGDSAAYFCANSTDRGSSYNEQFFGPGTRLTVL.